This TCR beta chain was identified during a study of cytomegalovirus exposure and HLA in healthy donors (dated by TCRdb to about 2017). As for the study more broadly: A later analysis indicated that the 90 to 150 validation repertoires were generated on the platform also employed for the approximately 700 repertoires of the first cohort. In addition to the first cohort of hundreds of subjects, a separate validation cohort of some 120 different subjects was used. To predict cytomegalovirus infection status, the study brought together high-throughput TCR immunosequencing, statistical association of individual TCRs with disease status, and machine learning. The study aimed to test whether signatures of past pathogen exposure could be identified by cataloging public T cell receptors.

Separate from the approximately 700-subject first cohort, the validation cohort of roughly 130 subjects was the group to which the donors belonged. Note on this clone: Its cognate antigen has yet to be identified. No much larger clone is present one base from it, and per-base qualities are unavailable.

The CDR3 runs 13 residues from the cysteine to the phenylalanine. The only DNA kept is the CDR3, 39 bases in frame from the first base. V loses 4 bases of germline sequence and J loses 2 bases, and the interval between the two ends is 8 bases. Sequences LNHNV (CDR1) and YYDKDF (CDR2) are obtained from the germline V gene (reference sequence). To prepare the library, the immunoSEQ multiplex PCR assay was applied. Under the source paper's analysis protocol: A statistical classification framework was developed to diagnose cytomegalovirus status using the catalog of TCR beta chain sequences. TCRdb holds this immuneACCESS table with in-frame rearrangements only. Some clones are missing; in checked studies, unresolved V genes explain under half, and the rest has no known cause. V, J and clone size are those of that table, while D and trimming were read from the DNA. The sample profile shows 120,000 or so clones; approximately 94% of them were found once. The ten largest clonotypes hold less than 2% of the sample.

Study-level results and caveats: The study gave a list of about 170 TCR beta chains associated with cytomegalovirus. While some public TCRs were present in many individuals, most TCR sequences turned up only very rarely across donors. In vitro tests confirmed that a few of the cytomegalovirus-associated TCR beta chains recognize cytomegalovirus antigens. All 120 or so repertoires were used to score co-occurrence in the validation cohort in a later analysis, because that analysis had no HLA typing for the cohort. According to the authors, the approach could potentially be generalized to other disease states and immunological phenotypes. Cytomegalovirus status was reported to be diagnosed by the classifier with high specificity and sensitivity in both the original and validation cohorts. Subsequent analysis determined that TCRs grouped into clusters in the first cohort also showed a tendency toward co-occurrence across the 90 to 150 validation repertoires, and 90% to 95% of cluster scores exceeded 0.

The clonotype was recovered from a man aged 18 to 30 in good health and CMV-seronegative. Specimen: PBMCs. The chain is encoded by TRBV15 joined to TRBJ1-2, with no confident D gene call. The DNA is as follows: TGTGCCACCAGCATGTCAGGAAACTATGGCTACACCTTC. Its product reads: CATSMSGNYGYTF. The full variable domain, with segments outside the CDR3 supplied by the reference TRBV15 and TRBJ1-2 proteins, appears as DAMVIQNPRYQVTQFGKPVTLSCSQTLNHNVMYWYQQKSSQAPKLLFHYYDKDFNNEADTPDNFQSRRPNTSFCFLDIRSPGLGDTAMYLCATSMSGNYGYTFGSGTRLTVV.